This TCR beta chain was found in a study of T cells in Graves' hyperthyroidism and ophthalmopathy. Background on the study: Peripheral blood specimens were obtained at initial diagnosis, prior to any treatment.

V was clipped by 4 bases and J by 3 bases, with 16 bases between them. Per germline, CDR1 MGHRA and CDR2 YSYEKL. The CDR3 spans 16 residues. The TCR beta CDR3 regions underwent amplification using RNA transcripts as the source. When the TCR CDR3 underwent first-round RT-PCR, the HTBI primer set was used. In TCRdb, the multiplex PCR reads were re-called with MiXCR into one record per CDR3 protein. The data hold 500,000 or so distinct CDR3 sequences, with roughly 18% observed a single time. Notes on this clonotype: Its antigen is unidentified.

Study-level findings and limits: Among thyroid clonotypes expanded above 0.001, most also appeared in blood.

This chain links TRBV4-1 with TRBJ1-3, with D possibly TRBD1 on 5 matching bases. The sequencing sample was made of blood. The TCR originated in a young woman with Graves' ophthalmopathy. The CDR3 DNA is TGCGCCAGCAGCCCTGGGGCAGGCATCATTGGAAACACCATATATTTT. It specifies CASSPGAGIIGNTIYF.